This T cell receptor beta chain was captured by sequencing in a study of patients and donors after allogeneic stem cell transplantation. TCRdb reprocessed the RT-PCR reads with MiXCR, giving one entry per CDR3 protein. The sample holds over 10,000 distinct CDR3 sequences; around 27% are singletons and the top ten take approximately 55%. From germline, CDR1 is LGHNA and CDR2 YSLEER. This CDR3 spans 16 amino acids. The ends were cut back, 1 base at V and 0 bases at J, with 7 bases in the middle. This clonotype has a count of ten or more. The TCR sequence derives from a human donor who was either an allogeneic HSCT recipient or a stem cell or donor lymphocyte infusion donor (not recorded which). It is not recorded whose cells these are; they may come from a transplant donor. This sequence joins TRBV4-3 and TRBJ1-6; the D is unclear. Sequenced sample: blood, either unsorted or a sorted T cell fraction (not recorded which). Here the CDR3 reads CASSQGESSYNSPLHF. DNA of the CDR3: TGCGCCAGCAGCCAAGGAGAGAGCTCCTATAATTCACCCCTCCACTTT.